The 27 T cell receptor beta chains listed next were all sequenced from one sample in a study of T cell repertoires in cytomegalovirus infection (dated by TCRdb to about 2019). Sequenced using an Illumina HiSeq 1500. TCRdb itself trimmed the public reads at Q25 with fastp, ran MiXCR and retained productive beta chains. Each entry is one CDR3 protein sequence, shown with its most common DNA and genes. In all, the sample holds about 770,000 distinct CDR3 sequences, and about 29% of those were seen once. The top ten clonotypes cover over 10% of the sample. Taken with the paper, the label for treatment or condition translates to: in vitro stimulation with specific CMV peptide epitopes to enrich CMV-specific T cells. For these receptors, no antigen is known. Source: cultured CD8+ T cells from PBMCs, taken from culture after CMV antigen stimulation. The source is a human donor in good health (CMV status not recorded). Some clones in this sample may be carry-over from other donors' samples.

This chain links TRBV12-5 with TRBJ2-5; 7 nucleotides match TRBD2. Per the germline V gene, CDR1 is LGHNT and CDR2 is FRNRAP. The CDR3 extends over 17 amino acids. With V trimmed by 5 bases and J by 0 bases, 12 bases remained unmatched. The CDR3 here is CASGPAGKHDYQETQYF. DNA of the CDR3: TGTGCTAGTGGTCCAGCGGGAAAGCATGACTACCAAGAGACCCAGTACTTC.

In this sample, this clonotype turned up a few times. V usage is TRBV20-1 and J usage is TRBJ2-7; D gene unclear. Germline assignment: CDR1 DFQATT and CDR2 SNEGSKA (reference sequence). The CDR3 runs to 14 residues. The V gene lost 0 bases and the J gene lost 5 bases, with 14 bases spanning the gap. CDR3 nucleotides: TGCAGTGCTAGAGATCGTAGTAGCTTCCACGAGCAGTACTTC. Protein sequence: CSARDRSSFHEQYF.

This clonotype has at least ten counts. The rearrangement uses TRBV10-2 and TRBJ2-2; D is unclear. This CDR3 spans 12 amino acids. Trimming shortened V by 8 bases and J by 6 bases, and 10 bases separated the two germline ends. Per germline, CDR1 WSHSY and CDR2 SAAADI. The CDR3 spells CASGERAGELFF. CDR3 nucleotides: TGCGCCAGCGGAGAAAGGGCCGGGGAGCTGTTTTTT.

V usage is TRBV4-1 and J usage is TRBJ1-2, with D unclear. The V gene's germline CDR1 is MGHRA and CDR2 YSYEKL. The CDR3 consists of 15 residues. Trimming took off 0 bases at V and 7 bases at J, with 15 bases between the two ends. Here the CDR3 reads CASSQEELPGFGYTF. The CDR3 DNA follows: TGCGCCAGCAGCCAAGAGGAATTGCCCGGGTTTGGCTACACCTTC.

This chain links TRBV20-1 with TRBJ2-3, with D tentatively TRBD2 (5 bases). Germline V gives CDR1 DFQATT, CDR2 SNEGSKA (reference sequence). V was clipped by 0 bases and J by 0 bases, with 13 bases between them. There are 16 residues in the CDR3. The CDR3 DNA reads as TGCAGTGCTAGAGATCCCGGGGAAGCTAGCACAGATACGCAGTATTTT. Translated: CSARDPGEASTDTQYF.

The sample holds a few counts of this clonotype. V usage is TRBV12-3 or TRBV12-4 and J usage is TRBJ2-2, with 7 bases aligning to TRBD2. This CDR3 contains 15 residues. V lost 6 bases, J lost 3 bases, and 7 bases stayed unmatched. CDR3 DNA sequence: TGTGCCAGCAGACTTTTGGGAGGGGACACCGGGGAGCTGTTTTTT. Translating gives CASRLLGGDTGELFF.

This sequence joins TRBV12-3 or TRBV12-4 and TRBJ2-3, with D possibly being TRBD1 or TRBD2 (5 bases each). The V end lost 5 bases, the J end lost 1 base, and 16 bases lay between the germline ends. The CDR3 extends over 16 amino acids. This CDR3 is CASSHPMGVGTDTQYF. For the CDR3, the DNA is TGTGCCAGCAGTCATCCCATGGGGGTGGGCACAGATACGCAGTATTTT.

The CDR3 here is CATSSRGTPEQYF. DNA for the CDR3: TGTGCCACCAGCAGTAGAGGGACACCCGAGCAGTACTTC. The chain joins TRBV15 to TRBJ2-7, with D possibly TRBD1 on 6 matching bases. CDR3 length equals 13 residues. The germline V gene has CDR1 LNHNV and CDR2 YYDKDF (reference sequence). The V end was cut by 3 bases, the J end by 6 bases, with 12 bases between.

V is TRBV6-6 and J is TRBJ2-5, with unresolved D. Germline assignment: CDR1 MNHNY and CDR2 SVGAGI (reference sequence). The CDR3 consists of 15 residues. V was cut by 3 bases and J by 2 bases, with 13 bases left in between. DNA of the CDR3: TGTGCCAGCAGTTATCTTGGCAGAACGCAAGAGACCCAGTACTTC. Its protein product is CASSYLGRTQETQYF.

The chain recombines TRBV2 with TRBJ1-2; 8 bases are a match to TRBD1. Germline values: CDR1 SNHLY, CDR2 FYNNEI. The CDR3 runs 13 residues. V was pared by 8 bases and J by 8 bases, with 10 bases of the junction left unmatched. CDR3 protein: CASRDRFAFGYTF. CDR3 sequence (DNA): TGTGCCAGCCGGGACAGGTTCGCGTTCGGCTACACCTTC.

The J gene is TRBJ2-1, the V gene TRBV5-6, with 7 positions matching TRBD2. V lost 3 bases and J lost 1; bases outside the gene matches: 4. CDR3 size: 15 residues. CDR1 is SGHDT and CDR2 is YYEEEE in the germline V gene. The CDR3, as DNA: TGTGCCAGCAGCTGGGCTAGCGGTTCCTACAATGAGCAGTTCTTC. Protein: CASSWASGSYNEQFF.

The J gene is TRBJ2-3, the V gene TRBV9; 10 bases are a match to TRBD2. The J segment lost 2 bases and the V segment lost 4 bases, leaving 7 bases of the junction unmatched. Germline V lookup: CDR1 SGDLS, CDR2 YYNGEE. The CDR3 extends over 16 amino acids. CDR3: CASSPETSGYTDTQYF. The CDR3 bases are TGTGCCAGCAGCCCAGAGACTAGCGGGTACACAGATACGCAGTATTTT.

This chain links TRBV7-2 with TRBJ2-1; D uncertain. Germline V gene data show CDR1 as SGHTA and CDR2 as FQGNSA. The CDR3 runs to 14 residues. Trimming cost V 5 bases and J 8 bases, with 16 bases left between them. The CDR3 is CASSIIEVVDEQFF. The CDR3 DNA is TGTGCCAGCAGCATAATCGAAGTCGTGGATGAGCAGTTCTTC.

The rearrangement joins TRBV7-2 to TRBJ2-5; 8 bases match TRBD2. The germline V gene encodes CDR1 SGHTA and CDR2 FQGNSA. The junction had 6 bases not matched to a gene; V was cut back by 4 bases and J by 5 bases. The length of the CDR3 is 14 residues. CDR3 bases: TGTGCCAGCAGCTCACTAGCGGTGGGGGAGACCCAGTACTTC. Its translation: CASSSLAVGETQYF.

This clonotype was detected many times. This chain links TRBV7-2 with TRBJ2-5, with no clear D. The CDR3 length is 16 residues. The V gene lost 2 bases and the J gene lost 0 bases, with 13 bases spanning the gap. Germline assignment: CDR1 SGHTA and CDR2 FQGNSA. CDR3 in amino acids: CASSLNRVPDQETQYF. The CDR3 DNA is TGTGCCAGCAGCTTAAATCGAGTCCCGGACCAAGAGACCCAGTACTTC.

This chain uses TRBV9 with TRBJ1-1; D ambiguous. Between the trimmed V and J ends, which lost 2 bases and 2 bases, there was a span of 10 bases. Germline-derived CDR1 and CDR2 are SGDLS and YYNGEE. The CDR3 runs to 14 residues. This chain's CDR3 is CASSVIRTNTEAFF. The DNA of the CDR3 is TGTGCCAGCAGCGTCATCCGGACTAACACTGAAGCTTTCTTT.

This chain uses TRBV7-9 with TRBJ2-5; possibly TRBD1 for D (5 bases). V was shortened by 5 bases and J by 0 bases, with 16 bases between the two germline ends. The germline CDR1 and CDR2 sequences are SEHNR and FQNEAQ (reference sequence). This CDR3 comprises 16 residues. The CDR3 sequence is CASSRTWGGNQETQYF. The CDR3 bases are TGTGCCAGCAGCCGAACCTGGGGCGGAAACCAAGAGACCCAGTACTTC. Using reference TRBV7-9 and TRBJ2-5 for the parts outside the CDR3, the full variable domain is DTGVSQNPRHKITKRGQNVTFRCDPISEHNRLYWYRQTLGQGPEFLTYFQNEAQLEKSRLLSDRFSAERPKGSFSTLEIQRTEQGDSAMYLCASSRTWGGNQETQYFGPGTRLLVL.

The chain has TRBV29-1 and TRBJ1-2; D remains unclear. Germline-derived CDR1 and CDR2 are SQVTM and ANQGSEA. There are 13 residues in the CDR3. V lost 5 bases to trimming and J lost 4 bases, with 14 bases between them. CDR3 coding DNA: TGCAGCGTTTTTTCGGAACAAGTCTATGGCTACACCTTC. Translated, it gives CSVFSEQVYGYTF.

The chain recombines TRBV11-2 with TRBJ2-7; D uncertain. The germline CDR1 and CDR2 sequences are SGHAT and FQNNGV. The CDR3 spans 15 residues. Trimming stripped 2 bases from V and 0 bases from J, with 11 bases between. In DNA, the CDR3 is TGTGCCAGCAGCTTATCCGGTGGGCTCTCCTACGAGCAGTACTTC. Its translation: CASSLSGGLSYEQYF.

The sample holds a few counts of this clonotype. This chain links TRBV2 with TRBJ2-1, with 12 bases fitting TRBD2. Trimming at V came to 6 bases and at J to 8 bases, leaving 11 bases not matched to a gene. The CDR3 is 16 residues long. Germline V lookup: CDR1 SNHLY, CDR2 FYNNEI. Written as DNA, the CDR3 is TGTGCCAGCAGGGATCTGACTAGCGGGGGCCTCTATGAGCAGTTCTTC. It encodes CASRDLTSGGLYEQFF.

This clonotype appeared a few times. The CDR3 coding sequence is TGTGCCAGCAGCTTAAAAGAGGCGCACAATGAGCAGTTCTTC. It specifies CASSLKEAHNEQFF. The V gene is TRBV7-9, the J gene TRBJ2-1, with D unclear. This CDR3 has 14 residues. Germline CDR1 reads SEHNR; CDR2 reads FQNEAQ (reference sequence). With 2 bases removed from V and 5 bases from J, the gap between germline ends came to 10 bases.

The chain links TRBV4-1 to TRBJ2-1; 11 nucleotides agree with TRBD2. Germline loops: CDR1 MGHRA, CDR2 YSYEKL. The CDR3 loop spans 17 amino acids. Trimming at V came to 8 bases and at J to 2 bases, leaving 11 bases not matched to a gene. The CDR3, as DNA: TGCGCCAGCGCAACTACTGCTAGCGGGGGGACCTACAATGAGCAGTTCTTC. Its translation is CASATTASGGTYNEQFF.

The chain links TRBV7-4 to TRBJ2-3; D possibly corresponds to TRBD2 (6 bases). The germline V gene encodes CDR1 SGHVT and CDR2 SQSDAQ. The V gene lost 6 bases and the J gene lost 10 bases, with 8 bases spanning the gap. The CDR3 is made up of 10 amino acids. CDR3 nucleotides: TGTGCCAGCAGAGGGACTTCGCAGTATTTT. Translated: CASRGTSQYF.

This clonotype came up many times. This CDR3 is CASSLRAIQSSYNEQFF. CDR3 in DNA: TGTGCCAGCAGCTTAAGGGCAATCCAGAGCTCCTACAATGAGCAGTTCTTC. V and J are TRBV7-8 and TRBJ2-1; D is unclear. Trimming left V 2 bases short and J 0 bases short, with 14 bases between. The CDR3 loop spans 17 amino acids. The germline CDR1 and CDR2 sequences are SGHVS and FQNEAQ.

This clonotype was observed a handful of times. V and J are TRBV19 and TRBJ2-7, with TRBD2 as a possible D gene (5 bases). CDR1 and CDR2 from the germline V gene are LNHDA and SQIVND (reference sequence). CDR3 size: 13 residues. The V end was cut by 3 bases, the J end by 1 base, with 7 bases between. The CDR3 here is CASSIGGSYEQYF. In DNA, the CDR3 is TGTGCCAGTAGTATTGGAGGTTCCTACGAGCAGTACTTC.

The chain combines TRBV7-9 with TRBJ2-7; tentative D call: TRBD2 (6 bases). Germline-derived CDR1 and CDR2 are SEHNR and FQNEAQ (reference sequence). The germline V and J ends were trimmed by 5 bases and 1 base, with 21 bases remaining between them. This CDR3 has 17 residues. The CDR3 spells CASSPSSGDGLSYEQYF. DNA for the CDR3: TGTGCCAGCAGCCCTTCCTCGGGGGATGGGTTATCCTACGAGCAGTACTTC.

This clonotype appeared once. This chain's CDR3 is CASNSGGTDTQYF. The CDR3 nucleotides are TGTGCCAGCAATAGCGGGGGAACAGATACGCAGTATTTT. This rearrangement joins TRBV12-3 or TRBV12-4 to TRBJ2-3; 9 nucleotides agree with TRBD2. The CDR3 totals 13 residues. The ends lost 7 bases at V and 3 bases at J; junction bases unmatched: 2.